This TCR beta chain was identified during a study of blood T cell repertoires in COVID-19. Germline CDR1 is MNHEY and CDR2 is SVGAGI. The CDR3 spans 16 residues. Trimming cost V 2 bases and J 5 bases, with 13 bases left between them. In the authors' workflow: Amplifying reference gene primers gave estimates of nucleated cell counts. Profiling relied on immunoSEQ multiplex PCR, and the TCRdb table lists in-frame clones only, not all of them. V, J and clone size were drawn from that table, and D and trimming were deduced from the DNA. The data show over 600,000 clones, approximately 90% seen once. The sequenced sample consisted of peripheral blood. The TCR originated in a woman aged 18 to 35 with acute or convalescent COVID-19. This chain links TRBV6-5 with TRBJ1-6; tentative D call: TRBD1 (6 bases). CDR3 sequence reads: CASSYGRQGNNSPLHF. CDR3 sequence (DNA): TGTGCCAGCAGTTACGGGCGGCAGGGGAATAATTCACCCCTCCACTTT.